This T cell receptor beta chain was identified in a study of post-analysis software for immune sequencing data. Unique molecular identifiers tagged the TCR beta cDNA libraries. From the PCR reads, TCRdb called clonotypes with MiXCR, one entry per CDR3 protein. This table has 650,000 to 850,000 distinct CDR3 sequences, around 53% appearing once. This clonotype appeared a single time. Because it lacks the conserved phenylalanine or tryptophan at the end, this CDR3 is likely a read error. The sequencing sample was made of blood. This sequence was found in a girl aged 5-17 years with multiple sclerosis.

CDR3: CASSYGSSPETQYC. CDR3 coding DNA: TGCGCCAGCAGCTACGGGTCCTCACCCGAGACCCAGTACTGC. The J gene is TRBJ2-5, the V gene TRBV5-1; D is undetermined. In germline, CDR1 is SGHRS, CDR2 YFSETQ. Trimming removed 3 bases from V and 5 bases from J, with 14 bases in between. The length of the CDR3 is 14 residues.